Presented here are 14 T cell receptor beta chains from one specimen sequenced in a study of CD8+CD57+ T cells in acquired aplastic anemia. For CDR3 and TCR beta VDJ profiling, genomic DNA was the template used. TCRdb analysed the reads with MiXCR anew, one entry per CDR3 protein. Among approximately 80,000 distinct CDR3 sequences listed, under 80% were seen once. It was patients with CD8+CD57+ cell expansion by flow cytometry who were chosen for sequencing. Sequenced: sorted CD4+, CD8+, or CD8+CD57+ T cells (not recorded which) from PBMCs. Receptors originate from a human donor with aplastic anemia.

The V gene is TRBV7-9, the J gene TRBJ1-2; a weak D match, TRBD1 (6 bases). The CDR3 spans 13 residues. Trimming left V 5 bases short and J 4 bases short, with 11 bases between. Germline CDR1 is SEHNR and CDR2 is FQNEAQ (reference sequence). The CDR3 sequence is CASSQGQTYGYTF. The CDR3 DNA reads as TGTGCCAGCAGCCAAGGACAGACCTATGGCTACACCTTC.

V and J are TRBV29-1 and TRBJ2-2; the match to TRBD1 covers 9 bases. The ends lost 4 bases at V and 7 bases at J; junction bases unmatched: 7. This CDR3 contains 14 residues. Germline loops: CDR1 SQVTM, CDR2 ANQGSEA. The CDR3 sequence: CSVVGQGSDGELFF. As DNA, the CDR3 is TGCAGCGTTGTGGGACAGGGTAGTGACGGGGAGCTGTTTTTT.

This chain links TRBV6-2 or TRBV6-3 with TRBJ2-3; D not resolved. Germline CDR1 is MNHEY and CDR2 is SVGEGT. CDR3 size: 14 residues. Trimming removed 2 bases at V and 2 bases at J, with 8 bases between. CDR3 nucleotide sequence: TGTGCCAGCAGTTACGAAGCCACCACAGATACGCAGTATTTT. Encoded protein: CASSYEATTDTQYF.

Note on this clonotype: Germline is not matched at one junction end, which may reflect a read error. The chain has TRBV4-1 and TRBJ2-7; TRBD2 might be the D (5 bases). CDR3 length: 18 residues. Germline V gene lookup returns CDR1 MGHRA and CDR2 YSYEKL. The CDR3 nucleotides are TGCGCCAGCGGCCAAGAGTTTGGGTTAGCGACTGGGGTATACGAGCAGTACTTC. This encodes CASGQEFGLATGVYEQYF.

The genes are TRBV11-2 and TRBJ2-1; no definite D call. The length of the CDR3 is 14 residues. The germline V and J ends were trimmed by 5 bases and 7 bases, with 15 bases remaining between them. CDR1 is SGHAT, CDR2 FQNNGV, per germline. In nucleotides, the CDR3 is TGTGCCAGCAGCCGCCTTGCAGGTGCGAATGAGCAGTTCTTC. Amino acid sequence: CASSRLAGANEQFF.

The chain couples TRBV6-6 to TRBJ1-3, with D perhaps TRBD1 (5 bases). V lost 4 bases, J lost 0 bases, and 13 bases lay in between. CDR1 MNHNY and CDR2 SVGAGI come from the germline V gene (reference sequence). The CDR3 consists of 16 residues. The CDR3 DNA reads TGTGCCAGCAGTTTTTCGACAGATCCCTCTGGAAACACCATATATTTT. Translating gives CASSFSTDPSGNTIYF.

This clonotype has only a few counts. The chain combines TRBV15 with TRBJ2-7, with 10 bases identical to TRBD1. CDR3 length: 14 residues. The ends lost 1 base at V and 5 bases at J; junction bases unmatched: 2. Germline CDR1 is LNHNV and CDR2 is YYDKDF (reference sequence). The CDR3 loop reads CATSRGTGGNEQYF. The DNA of the CDR3 is TGTGCCACCAGCAGAGGGACAGGGGGTAACGAGCAGTACTTC.

This chain connects TRBV5-1 to TRBJ1-4; D is possibly TRBD1 (6 bases). The V end was cut by 3 bases, the J end by 3 bases, with 12 bases between. The CDR3 has 15 amino acids. In germline, CDR1 is SGHRS, CDR2 YFSETQ. The CDR3 loop is CASSSIQGSNEKLFF. As DNA, the CDR3 is TGCGCCAGCAGCTCCATACAGGGATCTAATGAAAAACTGTTTTTT.

The V and J genes are TRBV15 and TRBJ1-6, with D hard to call. The V gene's germline CDR1 is LNHNV and CDR2 YYDKDF (reference sequence). The CDR3 sequence is 13 residues long. V dropped 3 bases and J dropped 7 bases, with 7 bases sitting between them. The DNA for the CDR3 is TGTGCCACCAGCAGCGGTAGGAATTCACCCCTCCACTTT. Encoded protein: CATSSGRNSPLHF.

J is TRBJ2-3 and V is TRBV5-6; D call uncertain. This CDR3 has 12 residues. CDR1 is SGHDT, CDR2 YYEEEE, per germline. The ends were cut back, 4 bases at V and 8 bases at J, with 11 bases in the middle. CDR3 residues: CASSLGPGTQYF. As DNA, the CDR3 is TGTGCCAGCAGCCTAGGACCGGGTACGCAGTATTTT.

This clonotype came up once. CDR3 nucleotide sequence: TGTGCCAGCAGTTTAACTAGCGGGATGGCCGGGGAGCTGTTTTTT. Its translation is CASSLTSGMAGELFF. This chain joins TRBV12-3 or TRBV12-4 and TRBJ2-2; TRBD2 matches 10 bases. The CDR3 has 15 amino acids. Trimming removed 2 bases from V and 6 bases from J; junction bases left unmatched: 3.

This clonotype was seen ten or more times. V gene TRBV5-1 combines with J gene TRBJ2-7; the match to TRBD1 covers 10 bases. The CDR3 runs to 15 residues. Germline-derived CDR1 and CDR2 are SGHRS and YFSETQ. The trim removed 4 bases at V and 2 bases at J, leaving 6 bases unmatched. CDR3 region: CASSQTGTGAYEQYF. Written as DNA, the CDR3 is TGCGCCAGCAGCCAAACCGGGACAGGGGCCTACGAGCAGTACTTC.

This clonotype was detected only once. This sequence joins TRBV7-2 and TRBJ2-7; a weak D match, TRBD2 (6 bases). This CDR3 spans 14 amino acids. The V end lost 4 bases, the J end lost 5 bases, and 15 bases lay between the germline ends. CDR1 is SGHTA and CDR2 is FQGNSA in the germline V gene. CDR3 amino acids: CASSSSSEGNEQYF. The CDR3 coding sequence is TGTGCCAGCAGCTCTAGCTCGGAGGGCAACGAGCAGTACTTC. Drawing the rest from reference TRBV7-2 and TRBJ2-7, the complete variable domain is GAGVSQSPSNKVTEKGKDVELRCDPISGHTALYWYRQSLGQGLEFLIYFQGNSAPDKSGLPSDRFSAERTGGSVSTLTIQRTQQEDSAVYLCASSSSSEGNEQYFGPGTRLTVT.

The chain links TRBV20-1 to TRBJ2-3; D may be TRBD2 (5 bases). V was clipped by 5 bases and J by 8 bases, with 20 bases between them. Germline loops: CDR1 DFQATT, CDR2 SNEGSKA (reference sequence). CDR3 length: 14 amino acids. CDR3 in amino acids: CSADLNWKGGTQYF. The CDR3 DNA follows: TGCAGTGCTGACCTTAACTGGAAAGGAGGTACGCAGTATTTT.